This record looks at one TCR beta chain sequence and its context. Here immunoSEQ multiplex PCR was the method, and the copy in TCRdb shows in-frame clones only, minus some. The profile covers approximately 210,000 clones, with roughly 90% appearing a single time and about 0.81% taken by the ten largest. This entry belongs to a study of blood T cell repertoires in COVID-19. Germline V gene data show CDR1 as KGHDR and CDR2 as SFDVKD. V lost 7 bases to trimming and J lost 4 bases, with 13 bases between them. The CDR3 loop spans 14 amino acids. This TCR derives from a woman in her seventies with acute or convalescent COVID-19. Input material: peripheral blood. The chain carries TRBV24-1 and TRBJ2-1, with TRBD1 as a possible D gene (5 bases). The DNA of the CDR3 is TGTGCCACCAGATCCCAGGGCCAATACAATGAGCAGTTCTTC. Its translation is CATRSQGQYNEQFF.